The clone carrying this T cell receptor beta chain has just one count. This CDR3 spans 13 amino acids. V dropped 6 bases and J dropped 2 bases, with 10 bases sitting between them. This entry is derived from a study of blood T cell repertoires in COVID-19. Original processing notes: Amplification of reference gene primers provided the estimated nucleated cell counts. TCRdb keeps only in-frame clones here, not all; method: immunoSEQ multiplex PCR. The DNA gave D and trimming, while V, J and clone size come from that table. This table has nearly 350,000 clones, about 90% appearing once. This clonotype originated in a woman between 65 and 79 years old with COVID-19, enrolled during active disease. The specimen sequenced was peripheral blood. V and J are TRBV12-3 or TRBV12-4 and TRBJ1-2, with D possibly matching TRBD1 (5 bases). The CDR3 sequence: CASRSDRNYGYTF. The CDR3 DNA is TGTGCCAGCAGGAGTGACAGAAACTATGGCTACACCTTC.